The T cell receptor (beta chain) under discussion was sequenced for a study of blood T cell repertoires in COVID-19. Overall study: Sites in the United States, Italy and Spain provided acute and convalescent COVID-19 samples.

V was clipped by 0 bases and J by 2 bases, with 8 bases between them. The length of the CDR3 is 15 residues. CDR1 and CDR2 from the germline V gene are LGHNA and YNFKEQ. Libraries were prepared by immunoSEQ multiplex PCR; TCRdb keeps only in-frame clonotypes and omits some of them. The sample has about 280,000 clones, more than 70% seen once; the top ten hold over 2%. This TCR came from a woman between 55 and 75 years old in a cohort exposed to, infected with or recovered from COVID-19 (not recorded which). This rearrangement joins TRBV4-2 to TRBJ2-4, with TRBD1 as a possible D gene (6 bases). The sample was PBMCs or T cells enriched from blood (not recorded which). As DNA, the CDR3 is TGTGCCAGCAGCCAAGAAGGGGGTTCCAAAAACATTCAGTACTTC. Its translation is CASSQEGGSKNIQYF.